A single TCR beta chain is shown here with its context. Original processing methods: Using reference gene primer amplification, nucleated cell counts were estimated. Sequencing was performed with immunoSEQ multiplex PCR; in TCRdb, only in-frame clones are kept and a portion is missing. V, J and clone size derive from that table, while D and trimming were established from the DNA sequence. The sample carries under 350,000 clones, 70% to 90% recorded once. J was trimmed by 0 bases and V by 8 bases; bases with no gene match: 22. The germline V gene encodes CDR1 GTSNPN and CDR2 SVGIG (reference sequence). The CDR3 runs 20 residues. The data belong to a study of blood T cell repertoires in COVID-19. For the study at large: T cells, B-cell-depleted T cells, or PBMCs supplied cDNA or gDNA.

The specimen sequenced was peripheral blood. The rearrangement links TRBV30 to TRBJ1-1, with TRBD1 matching over 12 bases. The TCR sequence derives from a man in his 60s who had recovered from COVID-19. For the CDR3, the DNA is TGTGCCCTGGAGTGGTTACTACGGGACAGGGGGCGCGGGATGAACACTGAAGCTTTCTTT. The encoded protein is CALEWLLRDRGRGMNTEAFF.